This entry describes one TCR beta chain. Mismatch with germline at one junction end may stem from a read error. TCRdb's table, derived via immunoSEQ multiplex PCR, lists solely in-frame clones and lacks some. Of more than 200,000 clones listed, 70% are singletons. Germline lookup yields CDR1 SGHDT and CDR2 YYEEEE. The CDR3 runs to 14 residues. This sample is part of a study of cytotoxic CD8 clonotypes in ibrutinib-treated CLL. The source material was PBMCs, sampled after 12 months of ibrutinib treatment. This TCR was recovered from a human donor with chronic lymphocytic leukemia. This chain uses TRBV5-6 with TRBJ1-1; D not certain. CDR3 residues: CASSLVFATTGAFF. The CDR3 nucleotides are TGTGCCAGCAGCTTGGTTTTCGCGACAACTGGAGCTTTCTTT.